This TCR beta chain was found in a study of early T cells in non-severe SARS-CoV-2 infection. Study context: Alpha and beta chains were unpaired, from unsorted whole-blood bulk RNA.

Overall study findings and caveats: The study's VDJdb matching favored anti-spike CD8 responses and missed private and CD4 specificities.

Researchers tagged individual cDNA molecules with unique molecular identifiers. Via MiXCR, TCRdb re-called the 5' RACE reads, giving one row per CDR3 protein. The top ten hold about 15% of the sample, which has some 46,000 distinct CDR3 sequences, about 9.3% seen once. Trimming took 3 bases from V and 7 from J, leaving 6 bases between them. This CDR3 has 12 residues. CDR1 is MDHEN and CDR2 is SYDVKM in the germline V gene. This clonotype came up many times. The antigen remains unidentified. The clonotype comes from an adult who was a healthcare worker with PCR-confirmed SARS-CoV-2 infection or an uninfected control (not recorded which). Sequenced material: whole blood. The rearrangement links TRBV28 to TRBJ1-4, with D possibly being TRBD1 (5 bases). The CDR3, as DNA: TGTGCCAGCAGTTTTGGGGGTGAAAAACTGTTTTTT. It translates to CASSFGGEKLFF.